The rows below give T cell receptor beta chains drawn from one sample of a study of T cells after posttransplantation cyclophosphamide. Only in-frame clones appear in the TCRdb table, and some are missing; sequencing was by immunoSEQ multiplex PCR. Sampling found tens of thousands of clones, none seen once. The sample was PBMCs. The receptors derive from a woman under 40 in good health and a related stem cell transplant donor. The CDR3 runs from the conserved cysteine through the conserved F or W. Each record gives: clone size, J gene, V gene, D gene, CDR3 protein, CDR3 DNA. A D gene is named only where the DNA matches it firmly. Rows give clone size only sometimes, using once, few, many, or a class for an expanded clone.

clone size: many
J gene: TRBJ1-1
V gene: TRBV4-1
D gene: .
CDR3 protein: CASSQGWVANTEAFF
CDR3 DNA: TGCGCCAGCAGCCAAGGGTGGGTAGCGAACACTGAAGCTTTCTTT

clone size: many
J gene: TRBJ1-5
V gene: TRBV6-2/TRBV6-3
D gene: TRBD1
CDR3 protein: CASSLTGVLEAQHF
CDR3 DNA: TGTGCCAGCAGCCTGACAGGGGTCCTCGAGGCCCAGCATTTT

clone size: .
J gene: TRBJ2-3
V gene: TRBV27
D gene: .
CDR3 protein: CASRLVAADTQYF
CDR3 DNA: TGTGCCAGCCGCCTAGTGGCCGCAGATACGCAGTATTTT

clone size: many
J gene: TRBJ1-2
V gene: TRBV4-2
D gene: .
CDR3 protein: CASSQDLRFNYGYTF
CDR3 DNA: TGTGCCAGCAGCCAAGATTTACGGTTTAACTATGGCTACACCTTC

clone size: few
J gene: TRBJ2-3
V gene: TRBV5-1
D gene: TRBD2
CDR3 protein: CASSLSGGATDTQYF
CDR3 DNA: TGCGCCAGCAGCTTGAGCGGGGGGGCCACAGATACGCAGTATTTT

clone size: .
J gene: TRBJ2-5
V gene: TRBV19
D gene: .
CDR3 protein: CASSKLGREGAQYF
CDR3 DNA: TGTGCCAGCTCTAAACTCGGCAGGGAGGGGGCCCAGTACTTC

clone size: .
J gene: TRBJ2-2
V gene: TRBV6-2/TRBV6-3
D gene: .
CDR3 protein: CASTKRTFSNTGELFF
CDR3 DNA: TGTGCCAGCACCAAACGGACATTTTCGAACACCGGGGAGCTGTTTTTT

clone size: many
J gene: TRBJ2-7
V gene: TRBV6-5
D gene: TRBD2
CDR3 protein: CASSSTSGSSYEQYF
CDR3 DNA: TGTGCCAGCAGTTCCACTAGCGGGAGCTCCTACGAGCAGTACTTC

clone size: many
J gene: TRBJ1-2
V gene: TRBV5-1
D gene: TRBD1
CDR3 protein: CASSLPGQGNGYTF
CDR3 DNA: TGCGCCAGCAGCCTTCCGGGACAGGGCAATGGCTACACCTTC

clone size: many
J gene: TRBJ2-7
V gene: TRBV2
D gene: TRBD1
CDR3 protein: CASSVGTGGTYEQYF
CDR3 DNA: TGTGCCAGCAGTGTTGGCACAGGGGGAACGTACGAGCAGTACTTC

clone size: many
J gene: TRBJ1-6
V gene: TRBV19
D gene: TRBD1
CDR3 protein: CASSRDRNSPLHF
CDR3 DNA: TGTGCCAGTAGTAGGGACAGGAATTCACCCCTCCACTTT

clone size: many
J gene: TRBJ2-6
V gene: TRBV29-1
D gene: TRBD1
CDR3 protein: CSALGTVASGANVLTF
CDR3 DNA: TGCAGCGCCCTCGGGACAGTCGCCTCTGGGGCCAACGTCCTGACTTTC

clone size: many
J gene: TRBJ1-2
V gene: TRBV19
D gene: TRBD1
CDR3 protein: CASSAAGTVYGYTF
CDR3 DNA: TGTGCCAGTAGTGCCGCCGGGACAGTCTATGGCTACACCTTC

clone size: many
J gene: TRBJ2-7
V gene: TRBV5-6
D gene: .
CDR3 protein: CASSPTPQKGFQYF
CDR3 DNA: TGTGCCAGCAGCCCAACTCCCCAAAAGGGGTTCCAGTACTTC

clone size: .
J gene: TRBJ2-3
V gene: TRBV5-1
D gene: TRBD2
CDR3 protein: CASRYSGGADTQYF
CDR3 DNA: TGCGCCAGCAGATATAGCGGGGGGGCGGATACGCAGTATTTT

clone size: many
J gene: TRBJ2-3
V gene: TRBV5-6
D gene: .
CDR3 protein: CASSVRGVDTQYF
CDR3 DNA: TGTGCCAGCAGTGTACGGGGTGTGGATACGCAGTATTTT

clone size: many
J gene: TRBJ2-7
V gene: TRBV18
D gene: TRBD1
CDR3 protein: CASSQGTGGIHEQYF
CDR3 DNA: TGTGCCAGCTCACAGGGGACAGGGGGTATCCACGAGCAGTACTTC

clone size: many
J gene: TRBJ1-3
V gene: TRBV7-6
D gene: .
CDR3 protein: CASSPSGSGNTIYF
CDR3 DNA: TGTGCCAGCAGTCCTTCCGGGTCTGGAAACACCATATATTTT

clone size: .
J gene: TRBJ2-7
V gene: TRBV7-2
D gene: TRBD1
CDR3 protein: CASSSWDRYEQYF
CDR3 DNA: TGTGCCAGCAGCTCGTGGGACAGGTACGAGCAGTACTTC

clone size: many
J gene: TRBJ1-1
V gene: TRBV6-6
D gene: TRBD1
CDR3 protein: CASSPGGEGTEAFF
CDR3 DNA: TGTGCCAGCAGTCCAGGGGGCGAAGGAACTGAAGCTTTCTTT

clone size: many
J gene: TRBJ1-4
V gene: TRBV6-1
D gene: TRBD1
CDR3 protein: CASSHRGDNEKLFF
CDR3 DNA: TGTGCCAGCAGTCACAGGGGGGATAATGAAAAACTGTTTTTT

clone size: many
J gene: TRBJ1-2
V gene: TRBV12-3/TRBV12-4
D gene: TRBD1
CDR3 protein: CASNLQGAPRDTF
CDR3 DNA: TGTGCCAGCAACCTACAGGGGGCCCCTAGGGACACCTTC

clone size: many
J gene: TRBJ1-5
V gene: TRBV28
D gene: .
CDR3 protein: CASTIFSRRGDQPQHF
CDR3 DNA: TGTGCCAGCACTATTTTCTCCCGACGGGGGGACCAGCCCCAGCATTTT

clone size: few
J gene: TRBJ1-2
V gene: TRBV9
D gene: .
CDR3 protein: CASSSPTGNYGYTF
CDR3 DNA: TGTGCCAGCAGCTCACCTACAGGCAACTATGGCTACACCTTC

clone size: many
J gene: TRBJ1-2
V gene: TRBV6-2/TRBV6-3
D gene: .
CDR3 protein: CASSYSTRDYGYTF
CDR3 DNA: TGTGCCAGCAGTTACTCGACTAGGGACTATGGCTACACCTTC

clone size: many
J gene: TRBJ2-7
V gene: TRBV5-4
D gene: .
CDR3 protein: CASRSRPGPYEQYF
CDR3 DNA: TGTGCCAGCAGATCCCGGCCAGGGCCCTACGAGCAGTACTTC

clone size: few
J gene: TRBJ2-5
V gene: TRBV6-5
D gene: TRBD1
CDR3 protein: CASRKRQGAETQYF
CDR3 DNA: TGTGCCAGCAGAAAGAGACAGGGGGCGGAGACCCAGTACTTC

clone size: .
J gene: TRBJ1-3
V gene: TRBV30
D gene: TRBD1
CDR3 protein: CAWSLNYYRGSGNTIYF
CDR3 DNA: TGTGCCTGGAGTTTGAACTACTACAGGGGCTCTGGAAACACCATATATTTT

clone size: many
J gene: TRBJ1-5
V gene: TRBV19
D gene: TRBD1
CDR3 protein: CASSTTGGQQPQHF
CDR3 DNA: TGTGCCAGTAGTACGACAGGGGGTCAGCAGCCCCAGCATTTT

clone size: .
J gene: TRBJ2-2
V gene: TRBV11-2
D gene: TRBD2
CDR3 protein: CASSSHEASGGTGELFF
CDR3 DNA: TGTGCCAGCAGCTCACATGAGGCTAGCGGGGGCACCGGGGAGCTGTTTTTT

clone size: many
J gene: TRBJ2-1
V gene: TRBV19
D gene: .
CDR3 protein: CASSMPGGRPYNEQFF
CDR3 DNA: TGTGCCAGTAGTATGCCTGGAGGGCGTCCTTACAATGAGCAGTTCTTC

clone size: many
J gene: TRBJ2-1
V gene: TRBV9
D gene: .
CDR3 protein: CASSPGTQLLHSEQFF
CDR3 DNA: TGTGCCAGCAGCCCGGGGACACAACTTTTACATAGTGAGCAGTTCTTC

clone size: many
J gene: TRBJ2-7
V gene: TRBV15
D gene: .
CDR3 protein: CATSRDPGTSYEQYF
CDR3 DNA: TGTGCCACCAGCAGAGATCCAGGGACATCTTACGAGCAGTACTTC

clone size: few
J gene: TRBJ1-2
V gene: TRBV29-1
D gene: .
CDR3 protein: CSVEDNGYTF
CDR3 DNA: TGCAGCGTTGAAGATAATGGCTACACCTTC

clone size: many
J gene: TRBJ2-3
V gene: TRBV5-4
D gene: TRBD1
CDR3 protein: CASSFGTGPDTQYF
CDR3 DNA: TGTGCCAGCAGCTTTGGGACAGGGCCAGATACGCAGTATTTT

clone size: few
J gene: TRBJ2-2
V gene: TRBV7-3
D gene: TRBD2
CDR3 protein: CASSPRRLAGGEEFAGELFF
CDR3 DNA: TGTGCCAGCAGCCCAAGGCGGCTAGCGGGGGGGGAGGAATTCGCCGGGGAGCTGTTTTTT

clone size: many
J gene: TRBJ2-7
V gene: TRBV18
D gene: TRBD1
CDR3 protein: CASSPNRDRDSYEQYF
CDR3 DNA: TGTGCCAGCTCGCCGAACCGGGACAGGGACTCCTACGAGCAGTACTTC

clone size: many
J gene: TRBJ1-1
V gene: TRBV10-3
D gene: .
CDR3 protein: CAISVNSGSGTEAFF
CDR3 DNA: TGTGCCATCAGTGTCAATTCAGGGTCGGGCACTGAAGCTTTCTTT

clone size: .
J gene: TRBJ2-3
V gene: TRBV7-7
D gene: .
CDR3 protein: CASSLKGDSTDTQYF
CDR3 DNA: TGTGCCAGCAGCTTAAAAGGGGATAGCACAGATACGCAGTATTTT

clone size: many
J gene: TRBJ2-1
V gene: TRBV7-2
D gene: TRBD2
CDR3 protein: CASSARVAGANEQFF
CDR3 DNA: TGTGCCAGCAGCGCCCGGGTAGCGGGGGCGAATGAGCAGTTCTTC

clone size: many
J gene: TRBJ1-2
V gene: TRBV7-2
D gene: TRBD1
CDR3 protein: CASSPTGGVIYGYTF
CDR3 DNA: TGTGCCAGCAGCCCTACAGGGGGCGTTATCTATGGCTACACCTTC

clone size: .
J gene: TRBJ2-3
V gene: TRBV7-2
D gene: TRBD1
CDR3 protein: CASSWPGQGSTDTQYF
CDR3 DNA: TGTGCCAGCAGCTGGCCGGGACAGGGTAGCACAGATACGCAGTATTTT

clone size: many
J gene: TRBJ2-7
V gene: TRBV27
D gene: .
CDR3 protein: CASSFRDSREQYF
CDR3 DNA: TGTGCCAGCAGTTTCCGGGACTCTCGAGAGCAGTACTTC

clone size: many
J gene: TRBJ2-3
V gene: TRBV4-3
D gene: .
CDR3 protein: CASSQEYRATDTQYF
CDR3 DNA: TGCGCCAGCAGCCAAGAGTACAGGGCCACAGATACGCAGTATTTT

clone size: many
J gene: TRBJ1-3
V gene: TRBV12-3/TRBV12-4
D gene: .
CDR3 protein: CASGAGLLSGNTIYF
CDR3 DNA: TGTGCCAGCGGGGCCGGGCTTTTATCTGGAAACACCATATATTTT

clone size: many
J gene: TRBJ1-5
V gene: TRBV18
D gene: TRBD1
CDR3 protein: CASSAGTGDQPQHF
CDR3 DNA: TGTGCCAGCTCAGCCGGGACAGGGGATCAGCCCCAGCATTTT